Following are 17 T cell receptor beta chains from one sample sequenced in a study of cytomegalovirus exposure and HLA in healthy donors. The PCR was carried out with 60 Vbeta primers and 13 Jbeta primers. Sequenced by immunoSEQ multiplex PCR; TCRdb stores in-frame clones only, minus some. The data show more than 90,000 clones, around four fifths seen once. The specimen was PBMCs. Source of these receptors: a woman aged 40 to 50 in good health and CMV-seronegative.

The chain uses TRBV6-6 and TRBJ2-3; D is ambiguous. Germline V gene lookup returns CDR1 MNHNY and CDR2 SVGAGI (reference sequence). V shed 2 bases and J shed 4 bases, with 7 bases lying between them. This CDR3 has 13 residues. CDR3 nucleotides: TGTGCCAGCAGTTACGTGGCCCCAGATACGCAGTATTTT. Translation gives CASSYVAPDTQYF.

The CDR3 DNA follows: TGCAGTGCACAGGTAGATACGCAGTATTTT. Translated: CSAQVDTQYF. The rearrangement uses TRBV20-1 and TRBJ2-3; maybe TRBD1 (5 bases). V shed 6 bases and J shed 5 bases, with 6 bases lying between them. This CDR3 has 10 residues. CDR1 is DFQATT, CDR2 SNEGSKA, per germline (reference sequence).

The chain has TRBV28 and TRBJ2-7; D possibly corresponds to TRBD2 (6 bases). Trimming shortened V by 7 bases and J by 0 bases, and 10 bases separated the two germline ends. Germline CDR1 reads MDHEN; CDR2 reads SYDVKM. The CDR3 is made up of 13 amino acids. The CDR3 spells CASTTGVSYEQYF. The CDR3 DNA reads TGTGCCAGCACAACGGGAGTCTCCTACGAGCAGTACTTC.

This sequence joins TRBV28 and TRBJ2-5; D gene unclear. The V gene lost 6 bases and the J gene lost 6 bases, with 11 bases spanning the gap. The CDR3 length is 12 residues. The germline gives CDR1 MDHEN, CDR2 SYDVKM. The CDR3 coding sequence is TGTGCCAGCAGCAAGGCGGTGCAGACCCAGTACTTC. Its translation: CASSKAVQTQYF.

CDR3 protein: CASSQDHWGREQYF. For the CDR3, the DNA is TGCGCCAGCAGCCAAGATCATTGGGGGCGAGAGCAGTACTTC. The V call is TRBV4-1, the J call TRBJ2-7; TRBD1 might be the D (6 bases). Germline V lookup: CDR1 MGHRA, CDR2 YSYEKL. The CDR3 spans 14 residues. The ends were cut back, 0 bases at V and 7 bases at J, with 13 bases in the middle.

The chain has TRBV5-1 and TRBJ2-1, with a weak D call TRBD1 (5 bases). The V gene's germline CDR1 is SGHRS and CDR2 YFSETQ. Deletions cut 0 bases from V and 6 bases from J, with 10 bases between. This CDR3 has 14 amino acids. The CDR3 DNA reads TGCGCCAGCAGCTTGGGGGGCCCCGGCAATGAGCAGTTCTTC. Its translation: CASSLGGPGNEQFF.

The rearrangement joins TRBV4-2 to TRBJ1-5, with 7 bases aligning to TRBD1. Germline V gene sequence: CDR1 LGHNA, CDR2 YNFKEQ. V shed 3 bases, J shed 5 bases, and the junction held 10 bases outside the gene matches. CDR3 length equals 16 residues. In nucleotides, the CDR3 is TGTGCCAGCAGCCAGTTGGGACAGAAGCCCTATCAGCCCCAGCATTTT. Protein product: CASSQLGQKPYQPQHF.

This clone showed up just a few times. The rearrangement joins TRBV7-9 to TRBJ2-3; possible D gene TRBD2, 5 bases. Germline CDR1 is SEHNR and CDR2 is FQNEAQ (reference sequence). The CDR3 length is 13 residues. V was pared by 1 base and J by 4 bases, with 6 bases between. CDR3 coding DNA: TGTGCCAGCAGCTTAGGACTATCAGATACGCAGTATTTT. Its protein product is CASSLGLSDTQYF.

The rearrangement links TRBV10-3 to TRBJ1-1, with TRBD1 as a possible D gene (6 bases). Trimming took 6 bases from V and 0 from J, leaving 14 bases between them. This CDR3 has 15 residues. Germline CDR1 is ENHRY and CDR2 is SYGVKD. CDR3 DNA sequence: TGTGCCATCAGGGCAAGTGGGGGCATGAACACTGAAGCTTTCTTT. Its translation: CAIRASGGMNTEAFF.

The rearrangement joins TRBV7-3 to TRBJ2-3, with D tentatively TRBD2 (5 bases). This CDR3 has 17 amino acids. CDR1 is SGHTA and CDR2 is FQGTGA in the germline V gene. Trimming removed 2 bases from V and 0 bases from J, with 15 bases in between. The CDR3 bases are TGTGCCAGCAGCTTAGGGCCCGCGGAGGACAGCACAGATACGCAGTATTTT. Its translation: CASSLGPAEDSTDTQYF.

This clone was observed a handful of times. The chain joins TRBV10-3 to TRBJ1-1, with a possible D match to TRBD1 (5 bases). Trimming pared 2 bases from V and 9 bases from J, leaving 22 bases between. Germline assignment: CDR1 ENHRY and CDR2 SYGVKD. The CDR3 totals 16 residues. CDR3 region: CAISEELKGPLRKAFF. The CDR3, as DNA: TGTGCCATCAGTGAGGAACTGAAGGGGCCCCTACGGAAAGCTTTCTTT.

This clone was seen a few times. The V and J genes are TRBV7-2 and TRBJ1-5, with a tentative D call TRBD1 (5 bases). The CDR3 totals 16 residues. V was shortened by 5 bases and J by 6 bases, with 20 bases between the two germline ends. Germline V gene sequence: CDR1 SGHTA, CDR2 FQGNSA. The CDR3 DNA sequence: TGTGCCAGCAGCGGACAAGGGGACTGGTTGGGTCAGCCCCAGCATTTT. This gives the protein CASSGQGDWLGQPQHF.

The chain joins TRBV7-8 to TRBJ1-2; D is unclear. In germline, CDR1 is SGHVS, CDR2 FQNEAQ. CDR3 length: 15 residues. V was trimmed by 1 base and J by 7 bases, leaving 16 bases between them. DNA of the CDR3: TGTGCCAGCAGCTTAGGAGGAGGGTCATTCGTTGGCTACACCTTC. It specifies CASSLGGGSFVGYTF.

The V and J genes are TRBV27 and TRBJ2-7, with D tentatively TRBD2 (6 bases). The CDR3 totals 15 residues. Trimming shortened V by 5 bases and J by 2 bases, and 16 bases separated the two germline ends. Germline V gene lookup returns CDR1 MNHEY and CDR2 SMNVEV (reference sequence). The CDR3 nucleotides are TGTGCCAGCAGTGTTCCGGGAGCCCCTCCCTACGAGCAGTACTTC. Translation: CASSVPGAPPYEQYF.

This clone showed up just a few times. The chain has TRBV30 and TRBJ1-1; D call uncertain. This CDR3 is built from 13 residues. The V gene's germline CDR1 is GTSNPN and CDR2 SVGIG (reference sequence). V lost 2 bases to trimming and J lost 0 bases, with 7 bases between them. Here the CDR3 DNA reads TGTGCCTGGAGTCCCGAGGTGAACACTGAAGCTTTCTTT. Its protein is CAWSPEVNTEAFF.

The chain recombines TRBV28 with TRBJ2-3; D is possibly TRBD1 (6 bases). The CDR3 length is 16 residues. The V gene's germline CDR1 is MDHEN and CDR2 SYDVKM. Trimming took 4 bases from V and 5 from J, leaving 19 bases between them. CDR3 sequence (DNA): TGTGCCAGCAGTTCCCCCGACAGGCGCCGGGGAGATACGCAGTATTTT. It yields the protein CASSSPDRRRGDTQYF.

The chain uses TRBV4-2 and TRBJ2-3; 7 bases map to TRBD2. There are 18 residues in the CDR3. Trimming took 0 bases from V and 5 from J; bases not matched to a gene: 14. Germline V CDR1 and CDR2: LGHNA, YNFKEQ. CDR3 in amino acids: CASSQDTPSLGGKDTQYF. The CDR3 region has the DNA TGTGCCAGCAGCCAAGATACACCGTCTTTGGGAGGGAAAGATACGCAGTATTTT.